These 19 T cell receptor beta chains came from one sample sequenced in a study of blood T cell repertoires in COVID-19. The assay was immunoSEQ multiplex PCR, and TCRdb's table has in-frame clones only and misses some. The sample has tens of thousands of clones, 65% to 90% seen once. The sample comprised peripheral blood. Source of these receptors: an elderly man with acute or convalescent COVID-19.

This clone was seen a handful of times. This rearrangement joins TRBV10-1 to TRBJ2-7, with D perhaps TRBD1 (6 bases). V lost 5 bases, J lost 2 bases, and 7 bases lay in between. The germline CDR1 and CDR2 sequences are WNHNN and SYGVQD (reference sequence). The CDR3 covers 12 residues. CDR3 sequence (DNA): TGCGCCAGCAGTAAGGGGGCCTACGAGCAGTACTTC. Protein sequence: CASSKGAYEQYF.

The chain is built from TRBV28 and TRBJ2-7, with D tentatively TRBD2 (6 bases). Germline-derived CDR1 and CDR2 are MDHEN and SYDVKM. The CDR3 covers 12 residues. The V gene lost 6 bases and the J gene lost 3 bases, with 9 bases spanning the gap. CDR3 protein: CASRGGFYEQYF. The CDR3 DNA reads as TGTGCCAGCAGGGGGGGATTCTACGAGCAGTACTTC.

This clone showed up just a few times. In nucleotides, the CDR3 is TGTGCCAGCGGACGGGATGGTAATTCACCCCTCCACTTT. Protein sequence: CASGRDGNSPLHF. The V call is TRBV7-9, the J call TRBJ1-6; D unresolved. Germline CDR1 is SEHNR and CDR2 is FQNEAQ (reference sequence). Trimming took 8 bases from V and 6 from J, leaving 11 bases between them. This CDR3 is built from 13 residues. Full variable domain (outside the CDR3, taken from reference TRBV7-9 and TRBJ1-6): DTGVSQNPRHKITKRGQNVTFRCDPISEHNRLYWYRQTLGQGPEFLTYFQNEAQLEKSRLLSDRFSAERPKGSFSTLEIQRTEQGDSAMYLCASGRDGNSPLHFGNGTRLTVT.

This clone was picked up a small number of times. The V gene is TRBV19, the J gene TRBJ1-1; TRBD1 aligns across 9 bases. V lost 3 bases, J lost 2 bases, and 1 base stayed unmatched. Germline lookup yields CDR1 LNHDA and CDR2 SQIVND (reference sequence). The CDR3 length is 14 residues. As DNA, the CDR3 is TGTGCCAGTAGTATGGGACAGGGTAACACTGAAGCTTTCTTT. This codes for CASSMGQGNTEAFF.

The chain employs TRBV12-2 and TRBJ2-5; the table gives TRBD1 as D, unverified against the DNA. TRBV12-2 represents a pseudogene. The CDR3 is 13 residues long. The CDR3 reads CASPDRAKETQYF. The DNA of the CDR3 is TGTGCAAGTCCGGACAGGGCAAAGGAGACCCAGTACTTC.

The chain employs TRBV6-2 or TRBV6-3 and TRBJ1-5, with D possibly matching TRBD1 (6 bases). Germline lookup yields CDR1 MNHEY and CDR2 SVGEGT. The CDR3 length is 16 residues. Trimming shortened V by 2 bases and J by 1 base, and 12 bases separated the two germline ends. The DNA of the CDR3 is TGTGCCAGCAGTTACGGGGGGGCTGACAGCAATCAGCCCCAGCATTTT. Encoded protein: CASSYGGADSNQPQHF.

The chain employs TRBV10-3 and TRBJ2-7, with 9 bases identical to TRBD1. This CDR3 spans 15 amino acids. Per germline, CDR1 ENHRY and CDR2 SYGVKD. Trimming cost V 3 bases and J 1 base; bases outside gene matches: 4. In nucleotides, the CDR3 is TGTGCCATCAGTGAACCGGGACAGGGTTCCTACGAGCAGTACTTC. Its protein is CAISEPGQGSYEQYF.

The chain combines TRBV5-4 with TRBJ2-2; TRBD2 agrees at 7 bases. Germline CDR1 reads SGHNT; CDR2 reads YYREEE (reference sequence). V trimming: 2 bases; J trimming: 6 bases; junction bases outside the gene matches: 1. CDR3 length equals 13 residues. The CDR3 DNA follows: TGTGCCAGCAGCTTCGGACTAGCCGGGGAGCTGTTTTTT. Translation: CASSFGLAGELFF.

The chain is built from TRBV18 and TRBJ1-3; TRBD1 matches at 7 bases. V shed 6 bases and J 0 bases; nucleotides not matched to a gene: 11. Germline-derived CDR1 and CDR2 are KGHSH and LQKENI. CDR3 length: 17 amino acids. The CDR3 sequence is CASSEGQFLRSGNTIYF. The DNA for the CDR3 is TGTGCCAGCTCGGAGGGACAGTTTTTGCGCTCTGGAAACACCATATATTTT.

This sequence joins TRBV7-9 and TRBJ2-7, with D maybe TRBD2 (6 bases). The CDR3 loop spans 15 amino acids. Trimming removed 4 bases at V and 2 bases at J, with 15 bases between. The germline CDR1 and CDR2 sequences are SEHNR and FQNEAQ (reference sequence). CDR3 in DNA: TGTGCCAGCAGCTCGGGGACTCCCGAAACCTACGAGCAGTACTTC. This codes for CASSSGTPETYEQYF.

This clone has just one count. The chain combines TRBV6-6 with TRBJ1-2; D remains unclear. Germline CDR1 is MNHNY and CDR2 is SVGAGI (reference sequence). The V end was cut by 6 bases, the J end by 3 bases, with 11 bases between. The CDR3 covers 13 residues. CDR3 protein: CASSQQPYYGYTF. DNA of the CDR3: TGTGCCAGCAGCCAACAGCCGTACTATGGCTACACCTTC.

The chain links TRBV7-3 to TRBJ2-3; D might be TRBD2 (5 bases). The V gene lost 5 bases and the J gene lost 5 bases, with 20 bases spanning the gap. The germline V gene encodes CDR1 SGHTA and CDR2 FQGTGA. CDR3 length equals 16 residues. The chain's CDR3 is CASSPHGLSSGDTQYF. As DNA, the CDR3 is TGTGCCAGCAGCCCGCATGGACTTTCCTCCGGAGATACGCAGTATTTT. Filled out from reference TRBV7-3 and TRBJ2-3, the complete variable domain reads GAGVSQTPSNKVTEKGKYVELRCDPISGHTALYWYRQSLGQGPEFLIYFQGTGAADDSGLPNDRFFAVRPEGSVSTLKIQRTERGDSAVYLCASSPHGLSSGDTQYFGPGTRLTVL.

The J gene is TRBJ1-6, the V gene TRBV25-1, with D hard to call. The V gene lost 5 bases and the J gene lost 6 bases, with 5 bases spanning the gap. CDR3 length equals 12 residues. Germline V CDR1 and CDR2: MGHDK, SYGVNS. The CDR3 DNA follows: TGTGCCAGCAGTCTTCTTAATTCACCCCTCCACTTT. Translating gives CASSLLNSPLHF.

This chain's CDR3 is CATRASGGQPQHF. DNA of the CDR3: TGTGCCACTCGGGCCTCCGGAGGTCAGCCCCAGCATTTT. The J gene is TRBJ1-5, the V gene TRBV6-6; D is unresolved. Trimming removed 10 bases at V and 6 bases at J, with 16 bases between. The CDR3 spans 13 residues. Germline CDR1 reads MNHNY; CDR2 reads SVGAGI (reference sequence).

V and J are TRBV7-2 and TRBJ2-2, with a weak D call TRBD1 (5 bases). The CDR3 is 15 amino acids. Germline loops: CDR1 SGHTA, CDR2 FQGNSA. Trimming removed 5 bases from V and 1 base from J, with 11 bases in between. The CDR3 spells CASSLSTGNTGELFF. The CDR3 DNA is TGTGCCAGCAGCCTATCTACAGGGAACACCGGGGAGCTGTTTTTT.

This clone was detected once. CDR3 sequence reads: CASSEGLSNTGELFF. The CDR3, as DNA: TGTGCCAGCAGTGAGGGGCTATCGAACACCGGGGAGCTGTTTTTT. The chain joins TRBV2 to TRBJ2-2; TRBD1 might be the D (5 bases). The length of the CDR3 is 15 residues. Trimming took 3 bases from V and 0 from J, leaving 8 bases between them. Germline lookup yields CDR1 SNHLY and CDR2 FYNNEI.

The rearrangement links TRBV7-9 to TRBJ1-3; possibly TRBD1 for D (5 bases). Germline V gene data show CDR1 as SEHNR and CDR2 as FQNEAQ (reference sequence). This CDR3 is built from 15 residues. V was pared by 7 bases and J by 4 bases, with 17 bases between. CDR3 residues: CASTDGGGGGNTIYF. DNA for the CDR3: TGTGCCAGCACCGACGGCGGCGGGGGGGGAAACACCATATATTTT.

The CDR3 DNA is TGTGCCAGCAGTTTTACTAGCCTGCATGGAATTTTCAGCTCCTACAATGAGCAGTTCTTC. Amino acids: CASSFTSLHGIFSSYNEQFF. This chain joins TRBV6-2 or TRBV6-3 and TRBJ2-1; D perhaps matches TRBD2 (6 bases). The ends were cut back, 4 bases at V and 0 bases at J, with 25 bases in the middle. The CDR3 has 20 residues. Per germline, CDR1 MNHEY and CDR2 SVGEGT.

The chain carries TRBV10-3 and TRBJ1-2; D is perhaps TRBD1 (5 bases). The CDR3 covers 13 residues. Germline V gene lookup returns CDR1 ENHRY and CDR2 SYGVKD. Trimming took 0 bases from V and 8 from J, leaving 10 bases between them. The CDR3 coding sequence is TGTGCCATCAGTGAGTCTGCAGGGCAAGGCTACACCTTC. This codes for CAISESAGQGYTF.